These 18 T cell receptor beta chains share one sample of origin, sequenced in a study of blood T cell repertoires in COVID-19. Sequencing was performed with immunoSEQ multiplex PCR; in TCRdb, only in-frame clones are kept and a portion is missing. This table has 150,000 to 200,000 clones, roughly four fifths appearing once. The sample consisted of peripheral blood. The source of these receptors is a woman at least 80 years old with acute or convalescent COVID-19.

The chain joins TRBV18 to TRBJ2-1; TRBD1 aligns across 7 bases. After removal of 3 bases from V and 7 bases from J, the junction contained 3 bases not matched to a gene. The germline V gene encodes CDR1 KGHSH and CDR2 LQKENI. The CDR3 loop spans 13 amino acids. The CDR3 DNA sequence: TGTGCCAGCTCACCCTTGGACAGGAATGAGCAGTTCTTC. Its protein product is CASSPLDRNEQFF.

This chain connects TRBV29-1 to TRBJ2-7, with 9 bases aligning to TRBD2. The CDR3 spans 13 residues. Germline loops: CDR1 SQVTM, CDR2 ANQGSEA. The ends lost 6 bases at V and 2 bases at J; junction bases unmatched: 5. CDR3 sequence: CSVFSGRPYEQYF. CDR3 nucleotides: TGCAGCGTCTTTAGCGGGAGACCCTACGAGCAGTACTTC.

The J gene is TRBJ1-5, the V gene TRBV30; no reliable D call. V was shortened by 0 bases and J by 7 bases, with 16 bases between the two germline ends. Germline V gives CDR1 GTSNPN, CDR2 SVGIG (reference sequence). This CDR3 is 15 amino acids long. This chain's CDR3 is CAWSVIAEGGQPQHF. The CDR3 DNA reads TGTGCCTGGAGTGTAATCGCGGAGGGAGGACAGCCCCAGCATTTT.

The chain joins TRBV5-1 to TRBJ2-2, with no clear D. V was cut by 4 bases and J by 6 bases, with 16 bases left in between. This CDR3 has 15 amino acids. Germline V gives CDR1 SGHRS, CDR2 YFSETQ. This chain's CDR3 is CASSRRTANPGELFF. For the CDR3, the DNA is TGCGCCAGCAGCCGCCGCACCGCTAACCCCGGGGAGCTGTTTTTT.

Only one count was recorded for this clone. J is TRBJ2-1 and V is TRBV5-6; 9 positions match TRBD2. V shed 0 bases, J shed 8 bases, and the junction held 6 bases outside the gene matches. This CDR3 is 15 amino acids long. Germline CDR1 SGHDT, CDR2 YYEEEE. The CDR3 sequence is CASSLAGGRGDEQFF. The CDR3 DNA follows: TGTGCCAGCAGCTTGGCTGGCGGGAGGGGGGATGAGCAGTTCTTC.

The chain couples TRBV19 to TRBJ2-3; no firm D call. Germline V gene data show CDR1 as LNHDA and CDR2 as SQIVND (reference sequence). Between the trimmed V and J ends, which lost 5 bases and 0 bases, there was a span of 12 bases. The CDR3 runs 15 residues. The CDR3 loop is CASSLSRKSTDTQYF. The CDR3 coding sequence is TGTGCCAGTAGTTTGTCGCGGAAGAGCACAGATACGCAGTATTTT.

This clone was seen only a few times. The chain couples TRBV3-1 (or the pseudogene TRBV3-2) to TRBJ2-1; TRBD2 matches 9 bases. V lost 6 bases, J lost 4 bases, and 10 bases stayed unmatched. The germline CDR1 and CDR2 sequences are LGHDT and YNNKEL (reference sequence). This CDR3 has 16 amino acids. CDR3 protein: CASRPRTSAPYNEQFF. CDR3 DNA: TGTGCCAGCAGACCAAGGACTAGCGCACCATACAATGAGCAGTTCTTC.

For this clone: One end of the junction varies from germline; a read error may be responsible. The chain employs TRBV18 and TRBJ2-7; TRBD1 is a possible D gene (6 bases). This CDR3 contains 13 residues. The germline gives CDR1 KGHSH, CDR2 LQKENI. CDR3 in amino acids: CASSPVAETGPDF. Here the CDR3 DNA reads TGTGCCAGCTCACCCGTAGCCGAGACAGGCCCAGACTTC.

This clone has just a few counts. V is TRBV29-1 and J is TRBJ2-3; D may be TRBD2 (6 bases). The CDR3 is 15 residues long. Trimming removed 5 bases at V and 4 bases at J, with 19 bases between. The germline gives CDR1 SQVTM, CDR2 ANQGSEA. Here the CDR3 reads CSVSPRDRGPDTQYF. The CDR3 DNA follows: TGCAGCGTTTCCCCGCGGGACCGCGGGCCAGATACGCAGTATTTT.

The V and J genes are TRBV5-5 and TRBJ1-1; D ambiguous. The CDR3 totals 13 residues. CDR1 is SGHKS, CDR2 YYEKEE, per germline (reference sequence). V was shortened by 2 bases and J by 3 bases, with 8 bases between the two germline ends. CDR3 region: CASSLDMYTEAFF. CDR3 DNA sequence: TGTGCCAGCAGCTTAGACATGTACACTGAAGCTTTCTTT.

This chain connects TRBV5-6 to TRBJ2-7; D unresolved. Germline V gene lookup returns CDR1 SGHDT and CDR2 YYEEEE. Between the trimmed V and J ends, which lost 0 bases and 2 bases, there was a span of 9 bases. The CDR3 runs to 14 residues. CDR3 loop: CASSLGGRTYEQYF. Here the CDR3 DNA reads TGTGCCAGCAGCTTGGGAGGCCGAACCTACGAGCAGTACTTC.

The chain carries TRBV10-2 and TRBJ2-6, with D maybe TRBD1 (5 bases). Per the germline V gene, CDR1 is WSHSY and CDR2 is SAAADI. Trimming left V 6 bases short and J 1 base short, with 13 bases between. CDR3 length equals 16 residues. The CDR3 sequence: CASRASRESGANVLTF. CDR3 DNA: TGCGCCAGCAGAGCCTCCAGGGAATCTGGGGCCAACGTCCTGACTTTC.

The chain employs TRBV7-6 and TRBJ1-1; D uncertain. CDR3 size: 15 residues. V lost 5 bases to trimming and J lost 1 base, with 14 bases between them. Germline assignment: CDR1 SGHVS and CDR2 FNYEAQ. The CDR3 loop is CASSPGGLGNTEAFF. The CDR3 nucleotides read TGTGCCAGCAGCCCCGGCGGTTTGGGGAACACTGAAGCTTTCTTT.

The chain combines TRBV30 with TRBJ2-7; D is unresolved. CDR3 length equals 14 residues. The V and J ends lost 1 base and 6 bases respectively, with 16 bases between them. The germline gives CDR1 GTSNPN, CDR2 SVGIG (reference sequence). DNA of the CDR3: TGTGCCTGGAGTGGCTCCTCGGTATTAAGCGAGCAGTACTTC. Amino acid sequence: CAWSGSSVLSEQYF.

The chain carries TRBV5-1 and TRBJ1-6; 12 bases are shared with TRBD1. Looked up from germline, CDR1 is SGHRS and CDR2 is YFSETQ. V lost 4 bases to trimming and J lost 7 bases; unmatched junction nucleotides: 3. This CDR3 comprises 15 residues. Here the CDR3 reads CASSTGTGGNSPLHF. The CDR3 coding sequence is TGCGCCAGCAGCACGGGGACAGGGGGCAATTCACCCCTCCACTTT.

This chain connects TRBV10-3 to TRBJ2-7; D gene uncertain. Trimming took 3 bases from V and 2 from J, leaving 5 bases between them. In germline, CDR1 is ENHRY, CDR2 SYGVKD. The CDR3 extends over 12 amino acids. CDR3 DNA: TGTGCCATCAGTGACTCCCCCTACGAGCAGTACTTC. This sequence encodes CAISDSPYEQYF.

V usage is TRBV6-5 and J usage is TRBJ1-2; 7 bases map to TRBD1. Trimming took 5 bases from V and 4 from J; bases not matched to a gene: 10. The CDR3 is 15 amino acids. In germline, CDR1 is MNHEY, CDR2 SVGAGI. The CDR3 here is CASSTTGLGSYGYTF. For the CDR3, the DNA is TGTGCCAGCAGTACGACAGGGTTGGGAAGCTATGGCTACACCTTC.

The rearrangement joins TRBV5-6 to TRBJ2-5, with D unresolved. Between the trimmed V and J ends, which lost 0 bases and 2 bases, there was a span of 17 bases. The CDR3 spans 17 residues. Germline CDR1 reads SGHDT; CDR2 reads YYEEEE. The CDR3 nucleotides are TGTGCCAGCAGCTTGGTCTCTCTGCGCGTTGTTCAAGAGACCCAGTACTTC. Protein product: CASSLVSLRVVQETQYF.